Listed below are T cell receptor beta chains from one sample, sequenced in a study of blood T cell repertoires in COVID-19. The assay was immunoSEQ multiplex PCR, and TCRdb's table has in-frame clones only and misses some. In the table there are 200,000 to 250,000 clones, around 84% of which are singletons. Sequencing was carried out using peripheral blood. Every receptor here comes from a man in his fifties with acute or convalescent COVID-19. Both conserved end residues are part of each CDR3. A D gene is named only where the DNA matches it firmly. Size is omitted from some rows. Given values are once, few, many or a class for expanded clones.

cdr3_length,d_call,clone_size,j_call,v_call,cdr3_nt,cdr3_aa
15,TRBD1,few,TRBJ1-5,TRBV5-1,TGCGCCAGCAGGCCCACAGGGGCTGGCAATCAGCCCCAGCATTTT,CASRPTGAGNQPQHF
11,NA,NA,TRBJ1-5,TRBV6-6,TGTGCCAGCAGTGAACCAGGGCCCCAGCATTTT,CASSEPGPQHF
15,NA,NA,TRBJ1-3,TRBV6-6,TGTGCCAGCAGTTACTCCAGGTACTCTGGAAACACCATATATTTT,CASSYSRYSGNTIYF
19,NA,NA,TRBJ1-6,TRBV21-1,TGTGCCAGCAGCAAAGCGCTTTTACCTTTGGGCCTAAGTAATTCACCCCTCCACTTT,CASSKALLPLGLSNSPLHF
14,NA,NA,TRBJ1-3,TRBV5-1,TGCGCCAGCAGCTGGGAGAACTCTGGAAACACCATATATTTT,CASSWENSGNTIYF
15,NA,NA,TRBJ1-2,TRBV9,TGTGCCAGCAGCCCCCCCGGAGGGCGTAACTATGGCTACACCTTC,CASSPPGGRNYGYTF
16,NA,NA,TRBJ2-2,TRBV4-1,TGCGCCAGCAGCCTACGAACAGGTCCGAACACCGGGGAGCTGTTTTTT,CASSLRTGPNTGELFF
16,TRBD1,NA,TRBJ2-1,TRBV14,TGTGCCAGCAGCCGACCCGGGTGGACAGGGAACAATGAGCAGTTCTTC,CASSRPGWTGNNEQFF
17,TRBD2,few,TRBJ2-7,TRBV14,TGTGCCAGCAGCCTCCTAGCGGGGGCCCCCGGGTCCTACGAGCAGTACTTC,CASSLLAGAPGSYEQYF
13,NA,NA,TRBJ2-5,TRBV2,TGTGCCAGCATCGAGGACAGCCAAGAGACCCAGTACTTC,CASIEDSQETQYF
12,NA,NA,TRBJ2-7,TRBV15,TGTGCCACCAGCACAACCAGATACGAGCAGTACTTC,CATSTTRYEQYF
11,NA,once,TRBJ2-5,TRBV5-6,TGTGCCAGCAGCTCCCAGGAGACCCAGTACTTC,CASSSQETQYF
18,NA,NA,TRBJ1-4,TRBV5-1,TGCGCCAGCAGCTTGGTTAGTCAGGGAGGACAATCGAATGAAAAACTGTTTTTT,CASSLVSQGGQSNEKLFF
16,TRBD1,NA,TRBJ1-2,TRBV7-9,TGTGCCAGCAGCTCCCTGGACAGGGGGTTAAACTATGGCTACACCTTC,CASSSLDRGLNYGYTF
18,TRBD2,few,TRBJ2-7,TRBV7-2,TGTGCCAGCAGCCCCAGGACTAGCGGGGGGAACCGATACTACGAGCAGTACTTC,CASSPRTSGGNRYYEQYF
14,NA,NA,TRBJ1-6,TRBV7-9,TGTGCCAGCAGCTTCGAGACAGTGACCTGGCCCCTCCACTTT,CASSFETVTWPLHF
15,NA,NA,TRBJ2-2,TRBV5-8,TGTGCCAGCAGCCCGCGATTCACGAACACCGGGGAGCTGTTTTTT,CASSPRFTNTGELFF
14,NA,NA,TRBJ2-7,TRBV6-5,TGTGCCAGCAGTTTGATTAAGAGCTCCTACGAGCAGTACTTC,CASSLIKSSYEQYF
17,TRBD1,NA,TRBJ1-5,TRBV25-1,TGTGCCAGCAGTGAACCTCGGGACAGCGTTTTCGATCAGCCCCAGCATTTT,CASSEPRDSVFDQPQHF
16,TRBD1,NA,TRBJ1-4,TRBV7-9,TGTGCCAGCAGCCCCGGACAGGGCCCTAGGAATGAAAAACTGTTTTTT,CASSPGQGPRNEKLFF
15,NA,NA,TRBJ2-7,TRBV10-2,TGCGCCAGCAGTGTTTACAGAGGGCTGTCCTACGAGCAGTACTTC,CASSVYRGLSYEQYF
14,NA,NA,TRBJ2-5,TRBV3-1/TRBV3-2,TGTGCCAGCAGCCCGACTTCGGGGGAGGAGACCCAGTACTTC,CASSPTSGEETQYF
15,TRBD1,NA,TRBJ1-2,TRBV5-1,TGCGCCAGCAGCCTGGAGCGACAGGGTATATCTGGCTACACCTTC,CASSLERQGISGYTF
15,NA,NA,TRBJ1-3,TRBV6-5,TGTGCCAGCAGTCGGGACTTATCCTCTGGAAACACCATATATTTT,CASSRDLSSGNTIYF
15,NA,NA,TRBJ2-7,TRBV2,TGTGCCAGCAAGGGGGGGCAGCAGCCTACCTACGAGCAGTACTTC,CASKGGQQPTYEQYF
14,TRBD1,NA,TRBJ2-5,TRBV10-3,TGTGCCATTAGACAGGGGGCGACAGGGGAGACCCAGTACTTC,CAIRQGATGETQYF
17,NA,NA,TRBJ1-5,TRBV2,TGTGCCAGCAGGCCCGGGCTAGGGGTATATAGCAATCAGCCCCAGCATTTT,CASRPGLGVYSNQPQHF
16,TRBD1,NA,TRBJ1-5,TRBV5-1,TGCGCCAGCAGCTTGGGCCGGGACAGGGGCAATCAGCCCCAGCATTTT,CASSLGRDRGNQPQHF
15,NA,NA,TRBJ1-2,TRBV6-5,TGTGCCAGCAGTACTCAGGCGGGACTACCCTATGGCTACACCTTC,CASSTQAGLPYGYTF
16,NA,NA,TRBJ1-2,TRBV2,TGTGCCAGCAGTGTTTTAGGGGCCCCATCTAACTATGGCTACACCTTC,CASSVLGAPSNYGYTF
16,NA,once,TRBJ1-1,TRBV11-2,TGTGCCAGCAGCCACCATCAGGCATATCTAACCACTGAAGCTTTCTTT,CASSHHQAYLTTEAFF
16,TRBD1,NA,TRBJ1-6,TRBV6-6,TGTGCCAGCATCCAGGGGGGTAGCTCCTATAATTCACCCCTCCACTTT,CASIQGGSSYNSPLHF
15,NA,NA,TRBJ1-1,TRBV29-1,TGCAGCGCTTACCCAATGACAGGAATGAACACTGAAGCTTTCTTT,CSAYPMTGMNTEAFF
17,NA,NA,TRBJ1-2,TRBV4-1,TGCGCCAGCAGCCAAGCTCACCAGGGGCCCGGGAACTATGGCTACACCTTC,CASSQAHQGPGNYGYTF
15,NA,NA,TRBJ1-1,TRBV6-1,TGTGCCAGCAGTGAAGTATCGGCAGCTTTTGGAGGGGCTTTCTTT,CASSEVSAAFGGAFF
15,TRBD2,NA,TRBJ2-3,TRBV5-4,TGTGCCAGCAGCCCCGGGGGGGGTCGCACAGATACGCAGTATTTT,CASSPGGGRTDTQYF
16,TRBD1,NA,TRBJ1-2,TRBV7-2,TGTGCCAGCAGCTTAACCCCCCACAGGGGTAACTATGGCTACACCTTC,CASSLTPHRGNYGYTF
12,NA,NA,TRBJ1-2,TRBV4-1,TGCGCCAGCCTCGGATCCGGGGTGGGCTACACCTTC,CASLGSGVGYTF
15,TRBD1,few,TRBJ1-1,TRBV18,TGTGCCAGCTCATCATCGACAGGGGGCTACACTGAAGCTTTCTTT,CASSSSTGGYTEAFF
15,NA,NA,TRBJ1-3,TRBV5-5,TGTGCCAGCAGCTTGTTCCCCGTCTCTGGAAACACCATATATTTT,CASSLFPVSGNTIYF
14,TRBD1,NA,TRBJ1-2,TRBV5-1,TGCGCCAGCAGCCCCGGACAGGGGCTGAATGGCTACACCTTC,CASSPGQGLNGYTF